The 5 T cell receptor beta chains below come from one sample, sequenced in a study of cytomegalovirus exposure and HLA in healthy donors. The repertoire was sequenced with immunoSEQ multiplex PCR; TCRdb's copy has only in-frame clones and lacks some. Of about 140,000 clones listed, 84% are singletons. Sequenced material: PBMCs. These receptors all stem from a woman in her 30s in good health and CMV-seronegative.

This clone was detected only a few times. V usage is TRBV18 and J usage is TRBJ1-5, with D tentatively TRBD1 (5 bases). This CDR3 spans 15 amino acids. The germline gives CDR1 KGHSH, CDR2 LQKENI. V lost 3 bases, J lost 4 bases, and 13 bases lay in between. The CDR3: CASSPQGMGNQPQHF. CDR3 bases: TGTGCCAGCTCACCTCAGGGTATGGGTAATCAGCCCCAGCATTTT.

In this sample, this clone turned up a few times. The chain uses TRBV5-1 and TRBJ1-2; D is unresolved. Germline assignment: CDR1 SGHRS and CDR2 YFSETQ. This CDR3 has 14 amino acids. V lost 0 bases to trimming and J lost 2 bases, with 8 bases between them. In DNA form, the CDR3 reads TGCGCCAGCAGCTTGGGTGCAGAAAACTATGGCTACACCTTC. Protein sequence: CASSLGAENYGYTF.

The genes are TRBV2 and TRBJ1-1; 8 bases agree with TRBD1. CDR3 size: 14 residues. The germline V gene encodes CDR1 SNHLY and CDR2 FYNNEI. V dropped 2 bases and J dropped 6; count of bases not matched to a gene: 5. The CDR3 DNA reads TGTGCCAGCAGTGAATCAGAGGACAGGGCTGAAGCTTTCTTT. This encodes CASSESEDRAEAFF.

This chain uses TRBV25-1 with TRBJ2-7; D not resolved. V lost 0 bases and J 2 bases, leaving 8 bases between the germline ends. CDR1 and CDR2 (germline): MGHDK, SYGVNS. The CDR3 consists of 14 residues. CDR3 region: CASSEYGRTYEQYF. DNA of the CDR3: TGTGCCAGCAGTGAATATGGCAGAACCTACGAGCAGTACTTC.

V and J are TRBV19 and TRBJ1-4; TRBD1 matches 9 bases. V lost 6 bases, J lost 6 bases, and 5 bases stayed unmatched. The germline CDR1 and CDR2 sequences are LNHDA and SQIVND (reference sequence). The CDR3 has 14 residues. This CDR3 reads CASSSGTGYEKLFF. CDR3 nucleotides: TGTGCCAGTAGCTCGGGGACAGGGTATGAAAAACTGTTTTTT.